The source of this T cell receptor (beta chain) is a study of blood T cell repertoires in COVID-19. The trim removed 7 bases at V and 3 bases at J, leaving 10 bases unmatched. This CDR3 has 14 residues. Germline-derived CDR1 and CDR2 are SQVTM and ANQGSEA. Authors' methods: Amplifying reference gene primers gave estimates of nucleated cell counts. Produced via immunoSEQ multiplex PCR; TCRdb's table is partial and in-frame only. The V and J calls and clone size were taken over from that table, and D and trimming were inferred from the DNA. The table lists roughly 92,000 clones, around 87% of them singletons.

The chain employs TRBV29-1 and TRBJ2-7; TRBD1 matches 9 bases. Sequenced sample: peripheral blood. The receptor comes from an elderly woman with acute or convalescent COVID-19. Written as DNA, the CDR3 is TGCAGCGCTGTGTTCCGGGACAGGGTCTACGAGCAGTACTTC. Translating gives CSAVFRDRVYEQYF.